This T cell receptor beta chain emerged from a study of T-cell memory formation after mild COVID-19. This clonotype was seen only once. CDR1 is SNHLY, CDR2 FYNNEI, per germline. CDR3 length: 15 residues. V was shortened by 2 bases and J by 5 bases, with 15 bases between the two germline ends. TCRdb re-derived calls from the 5' RACE reads in MiXCR, one entry per CDR3 protein. Among around 390,000 distinct CDR3 sequences listed, roughly 15% were seen once. V and J are TRBV2 and TRBJ2-5; tentatively, D is TRBD1 (6 bases). This TCR was sampled from a man between 18 and 35 years old who had mild COVID-19 (a few samples of this study predate the infection). Cell type and time point are not known. The sequencing sample was made of PBMCs or a T cell subset sorted from them (not recorded which). The CDR3 DNA reads as TGTGCCAGCAGTGAAATGGGGGCAGGGATGGAGACCCAGTACTTC. It specifies CASSEMGAGMETQYF.